The present TCR beta chain was sequenced within a study of cytomegalovirus exposure and HLA in healthy donors. Only in-frame clones appear in the TCRdb table, and some are missing; sequencing was by immunoSEQ multiplex PCR. The sample includes about 160,000 clones, around 96% of them seen just once. As concerns this clone: Its antigen is as yet unknown.

CDR3 length: 12 amino acids. Trimming took 3 bases from V and 1 from J, leaving 3 bases between them. Germline CDR1 WSHSY, CDR2 SAAADI. Study-wide findings and caveats: The study listed approximately 160 cytomegalovirus-associated TCR beta chains.

The chain carries TRBV10-2 and TRBJ1-2; D ambiguous. Sequenced input: PBMCs. The receptor was isolated from a woman younger than 35 in good health and CMV-seronegative. CDR3 in amino acids: CASSDRNYGYTF. The CDR3 region has the DNA TGCGCCAGCAGTGACCGTAACTATGGCTACACCTTC.